This record concerns one T cell receptor (beta chain) sequence. The assay was immunoSEQ multiplex PCR, and TCRdb's table has in-frame clones only and misses some. The sample contains 75,000 or so clones, roughly 90% of which appear only once. This record comes from a study of control samples from healthy donors and cancer patients. The TCR was taken from a man in his sixties with colorectal cancer. The sequencing input was PBMCs.

The CDR3 nucleotides read TGTGCCAGCAGGGTAGACGGAAGAGGGGAAGCTTTCTTT. Translating gives CASRVDGRGEAFF. The rearrangement uses TRBV6-5 and TRBJ1-1; D call uncertain. The CDR3 has 13 amino acids. Trimming left V 6 bases short and J 8 bases short, with 16 bases between. Germline V gene lookup returns CDR1 MNHEY and CDR2 SVGAGI.